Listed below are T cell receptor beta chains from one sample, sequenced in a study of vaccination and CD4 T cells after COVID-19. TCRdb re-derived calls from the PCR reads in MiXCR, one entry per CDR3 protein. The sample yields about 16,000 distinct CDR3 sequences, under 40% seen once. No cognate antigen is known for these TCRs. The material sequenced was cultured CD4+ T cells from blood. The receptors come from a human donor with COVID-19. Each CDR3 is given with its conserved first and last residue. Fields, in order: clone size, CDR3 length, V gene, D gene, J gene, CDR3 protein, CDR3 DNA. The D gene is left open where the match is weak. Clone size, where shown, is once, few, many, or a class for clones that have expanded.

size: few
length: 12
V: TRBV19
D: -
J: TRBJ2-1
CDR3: CASSIFGGEQFF
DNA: TGTGCCAGTAGTATATTTGGGGGTGAGCAGTTCTTC

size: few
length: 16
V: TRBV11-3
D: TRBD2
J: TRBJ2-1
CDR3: CASSPLAGGPGNEQFF
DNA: TGTGCCAGCAGCCCGCTAGCGGGGGGGCCGGGCAATGAGCAGTTCTTC

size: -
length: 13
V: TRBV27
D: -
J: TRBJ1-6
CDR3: CASSWETASPLHF
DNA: TGTGCCAGCAGTTGGGAGACAGCTTCACCCCTCCACTTT

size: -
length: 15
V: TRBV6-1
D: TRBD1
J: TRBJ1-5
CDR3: CASRRDRDPNQPQHF
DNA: TGTGCCAGCAGACGGGACAGGGATCCTAATCAGCCCCAGCATTTT

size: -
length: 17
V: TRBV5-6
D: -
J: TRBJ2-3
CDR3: CASSSTNSGSSTDTQYF
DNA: TGTGCCAGCAGCTCAACTAATAGCGGATCTAGCACAGATACGCAGTATTTT

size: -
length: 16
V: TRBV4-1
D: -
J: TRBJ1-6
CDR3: CASSPPGTAYNSPLHF
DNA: TGCGCCAGCAGCCCGCCCGGAACAGCCTATAATTCACCCCTCCACTTT

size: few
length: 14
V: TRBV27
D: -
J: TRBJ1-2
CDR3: CASSLAGGNYGYTF
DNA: TGTGCCAGCAGTTTAGCTGGTGGGAACTATGGCTACACCTTC

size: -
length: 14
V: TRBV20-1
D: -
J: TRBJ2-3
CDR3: CSTERGRSTDTQYF
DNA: TGCAGTACGGAGCGTGGGAGAAGCACAGATACGCAGTATTTT

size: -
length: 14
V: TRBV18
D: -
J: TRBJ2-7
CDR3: CASSPALDSYEQYF
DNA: TGTGCCAGCTCACCCGCACTCGATTCCTACGAGCAGTACTTC

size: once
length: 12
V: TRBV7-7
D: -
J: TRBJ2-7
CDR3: CASSKDGYEQYF
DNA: TGTGCTAGCAGCAAGGACGGCTACGAGCAGTACTTC

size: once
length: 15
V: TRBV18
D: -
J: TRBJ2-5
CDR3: CASSPGRGGQETQYF
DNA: TGTGCCAGCTCACCGGGCAGGGGAGGACAAGAGACCCAGTACTTC

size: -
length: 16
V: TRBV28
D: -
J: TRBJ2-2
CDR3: CASSLNGVGNTGELFF
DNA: TGTGCCAGCAGTTTAAACGGAGTGGGGAACACCGGGGAGCTGTTTTTT

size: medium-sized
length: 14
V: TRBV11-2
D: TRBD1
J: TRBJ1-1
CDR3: CASSLGQGNTEAFF
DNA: TGTGCCAGCAGCTTAGGACAGGGGAACACTGAAGCTTTCTTT

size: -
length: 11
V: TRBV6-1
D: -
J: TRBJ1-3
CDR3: CASSEGYTIYF
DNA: TGTGCCAGCAGTGAAGGATACACCATATATTTT

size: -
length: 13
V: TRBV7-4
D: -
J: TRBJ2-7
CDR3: CASSLGLRDEQYF
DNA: TGTGCCAGCAGCTTAGGTCTCAGGGACGAGCAGTACTTC

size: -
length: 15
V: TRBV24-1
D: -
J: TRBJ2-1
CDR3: CATSEQGGRNNEQFF
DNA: TGTGCCACCAGTGAGCAGGGTGGACGCAACAATGAGCAGTTCTTC

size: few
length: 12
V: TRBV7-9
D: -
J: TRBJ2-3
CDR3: CAPEIAQDTQYF
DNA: TGTGCCCCGGAGATAGCTCAAGATACGCAGTATTTT

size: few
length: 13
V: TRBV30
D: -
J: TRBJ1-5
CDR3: CAWSTGSNQPQHF
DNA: TGTGCCTGGAGCACAGGCAGTAATCAGCCCCAGCATTTT

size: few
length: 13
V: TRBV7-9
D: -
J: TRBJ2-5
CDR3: CASSLVLAETQYF
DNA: TGTGCCAGCAGCTTAGTTCTAGCAGAGACCCAGTACTTC

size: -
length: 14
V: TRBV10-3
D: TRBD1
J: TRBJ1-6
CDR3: CAISPTGGNSPLHF
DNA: TGTGCCATCAGCCCGACAGGGGGGAATTCACCCCTCCACTTT

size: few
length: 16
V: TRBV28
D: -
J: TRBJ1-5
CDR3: CASSPGIGGRNQPQHF
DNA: TGTGCCAGCAGCCCTGGTATCGGGGGGCGGAATCAGCCCCAGCATTTT

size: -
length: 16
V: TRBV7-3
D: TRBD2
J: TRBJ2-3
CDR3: CASSPLSAGTGDTQYF
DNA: TGTGCCAGCAGCCCTCTATCAGCGGGGACTGGGGATACGCAGTATTTT